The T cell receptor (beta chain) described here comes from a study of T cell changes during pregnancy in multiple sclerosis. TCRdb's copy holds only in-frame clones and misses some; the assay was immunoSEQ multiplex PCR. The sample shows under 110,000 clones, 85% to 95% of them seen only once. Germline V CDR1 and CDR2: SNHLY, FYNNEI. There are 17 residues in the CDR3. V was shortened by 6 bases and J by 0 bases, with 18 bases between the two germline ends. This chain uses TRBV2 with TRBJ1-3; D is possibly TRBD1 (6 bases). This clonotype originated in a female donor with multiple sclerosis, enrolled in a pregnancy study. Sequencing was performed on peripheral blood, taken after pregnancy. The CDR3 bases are TGTGCCAGCAGGGACCTCACAGGGCCGAGCTCTGGAAACACCATATATTTT. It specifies CASRDLTGPSSGNTIYF.